Here is one TCR beta chain with its context. Sequencing used immunoSEQ multiplex PCR; TCRdb keeps in-frame clones, though not all of them. The data contain 84,000 or so clones, around 93% of them singletons. V lost 7 bases to trimming and J lost 7 bases, with 21 bases between them. The CDR3 is 16 amino acids. CDR1 is SGHDT, CDR2 YYEEEE, per germline. The data stem from a study of T cell changes during pregnancy in multiple sclerosis. This receptor was taken from a female donor with multiple sclerosis, enrolled in a pregnancy study. The chain employs TRBV5-6 and TRBJ1-6; D may be TRBD1 (5 bases). Here the sequenced sample was peripheral blood, taken in the third trimester of pregnancy. CDR3 bases: TGTGCCAGCGGAATATGGGGGGGGTCCCTCAATTCACCCCTCCACTTT. This sequence encodes CASGIWGGSLNSPLHF. The whole variable domain, filled in from reference TRBV5-6 and TRBJ1-6, reads DAGVTQSPTHLIKTRGQQVTLRCSPKSGHDTVSWYQQALGQGPQFIFQYYEEEERQRGNFPDRFSGHQFPNYSSELNVNALLLGDSALYLCASGIWGGSLNSPLHFGNGTRLTVT.